This entry is about one T cell receptor beta chain. The germline V gene has CDR1 MNHEY and CDR2 SVGAGI. The CDR3 spans 14 residues. With 7 bases removed from V and 1 base from J, the gap between germline ends came to 13 bases. The protocol was immunoSEQ multiplex PCR, while the TCRdb copy is restricted to in-frame clones and leaves out a portion. In the table there are 150,000 to 200,000 clones, 75% to 80% of which are singletons. This specimen comes from a study of blood T cell repertoires in COVID-19. This receptor was obtained from a woman in her sixties or seventies with acute or convalescent COVID-19. Sequencing was carried out using peripheral blood. The chain links TRBV6-5 to TRBJ1-1; D may be TRBD1 (6 bases). CDR3 loop: CASIDRTENTEAFF. As DNA, the CDR3 is TGTGCCAGCATCGACCGGACAGAGAACACTGAAGCTTTCTTT.